This TCR beta chain was profiled in a study of chronic HIV infection and antiretroviral therapy. This clonotype was picked up a small number of times. TCRdb reprocessed the 5' RACE reads with MiXCR, giving one entry per CDR3 protein. Here the sample spans more than 30,000 distinct CDR3 sequences, about 9.7% being singletons. This CDR3 spans 14 amino acids. The V end lost 1 base, the J end lost 5 bases, and 6 bases lay between the germline ends. Germline V gives CDR1 LGHNA, CDR2 YSLEER. The V and J genes are TRBV4-3 and TRBJ1-6; D gene ambiguous. Sequencing was done on a sample of peripheral blood. This clonotype was obtained from an adult who had HIV and had not received antiretroviral therapy, or was an uninfected healthy control (not recorded which). The CDR3 bases are TGCGCCAGCAGCCAAGGGCAGGATAATTCACCCCTCCACTTT. The encoded protein is CASSQGQDNSPLHF.